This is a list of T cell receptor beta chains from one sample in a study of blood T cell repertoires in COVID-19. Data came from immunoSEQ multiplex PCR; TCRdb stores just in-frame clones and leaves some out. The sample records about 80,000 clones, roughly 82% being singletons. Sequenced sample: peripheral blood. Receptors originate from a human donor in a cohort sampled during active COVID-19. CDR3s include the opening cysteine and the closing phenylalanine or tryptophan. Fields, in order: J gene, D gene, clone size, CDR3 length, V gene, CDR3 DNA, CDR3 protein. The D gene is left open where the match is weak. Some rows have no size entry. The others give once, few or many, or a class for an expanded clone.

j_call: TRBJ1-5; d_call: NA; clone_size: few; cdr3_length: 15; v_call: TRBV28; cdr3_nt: TGTGCCAGCAGGATTAACAGGATCCCCAATCAGCCCCAGCATTTT; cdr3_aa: CASRINRIPNQPQHF
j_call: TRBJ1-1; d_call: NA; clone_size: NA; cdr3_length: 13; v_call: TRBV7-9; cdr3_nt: TGTGCCAGCAGCCCCGAATCGGGGAGGGTAGCTTTCTTT; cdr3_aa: CASSPESGRVAFF
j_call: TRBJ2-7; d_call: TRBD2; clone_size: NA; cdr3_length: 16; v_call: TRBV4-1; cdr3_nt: TGCGCCAGCAGCCAGACGTTACTAGCGGGGGGCTACGAGCAGTACTTC; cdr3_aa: CASSQTLLAGGYEQYF
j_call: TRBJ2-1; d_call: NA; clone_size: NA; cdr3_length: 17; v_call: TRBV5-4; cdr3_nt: TGTGCCAGCAGCTACCACAGGGCCATGAGCTCCTACAATGAGCAGTTCTTC; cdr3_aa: CASSYHRAMSSYNEQFF
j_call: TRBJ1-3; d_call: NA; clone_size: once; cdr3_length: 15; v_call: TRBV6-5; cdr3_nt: TGTGCCAGCAGTTACCAAGGGACACCTGGAAACACCATATATTTT; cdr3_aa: CASSYQGTPGNTIYF
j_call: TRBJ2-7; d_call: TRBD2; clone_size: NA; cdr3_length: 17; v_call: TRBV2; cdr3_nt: TGTGCCAGCAGGTCTGATGGGGGGGTCGGAAGCTCCTACGAGCAGTACTTC; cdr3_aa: CASRSDGGVGSSYEQYF
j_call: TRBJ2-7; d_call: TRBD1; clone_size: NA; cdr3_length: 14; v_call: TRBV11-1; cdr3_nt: TGTGCCAGCAGCCGAAAGACAGGGGGCACCGAGCAGTACTTC; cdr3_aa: CASSRKTGGTEQYF
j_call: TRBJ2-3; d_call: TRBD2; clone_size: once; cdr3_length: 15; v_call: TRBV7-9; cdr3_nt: TGTGCCAGCAGCTTAGTTGCTAGCGGTGCAGATACGCAGTATTTT; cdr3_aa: CASSLVASGADTQYF
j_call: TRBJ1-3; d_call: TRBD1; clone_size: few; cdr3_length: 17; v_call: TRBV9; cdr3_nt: TGTGCCAGCAGCGAAGGGACAGGAGCACGAAGGGGAAACACCATATATTTT; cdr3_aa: CASSEGTGARRGNTIYF
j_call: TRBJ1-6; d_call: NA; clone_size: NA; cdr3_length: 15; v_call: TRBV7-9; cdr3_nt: TGTGCCAGCAGCCTGCGGGGCCTATATAATTCACCCCTCCACTTT; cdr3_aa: CASSLRGLYNSPLHF
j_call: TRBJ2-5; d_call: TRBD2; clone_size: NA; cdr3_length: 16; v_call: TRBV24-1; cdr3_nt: TGTGCCACCGGGGCTAGCGGGGGGTCCGATCAAGAGACCCAGTACTTC; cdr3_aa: CATGASGGSDQETQYF
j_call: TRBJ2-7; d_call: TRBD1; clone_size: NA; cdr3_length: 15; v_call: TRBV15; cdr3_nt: TGTGCCACCAGCAGCGATAGGACAGGGGTCCGCGAGCAGTACTTC; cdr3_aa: CATSSDRTGVREQYF
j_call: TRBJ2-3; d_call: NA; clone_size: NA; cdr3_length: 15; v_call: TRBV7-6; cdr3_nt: TGTGCCAGCAGCTCCCTCAGGGATGGCACAGATACGCAGTATTTT; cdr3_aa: CASSSLRDGTDTQYF
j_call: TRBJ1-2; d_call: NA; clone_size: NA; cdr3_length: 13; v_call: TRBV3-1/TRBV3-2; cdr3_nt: TGTGCCAGCAGCCTTCGACAGCAATATGGCTACACCTTC; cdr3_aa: CASSLRQQYGYTF
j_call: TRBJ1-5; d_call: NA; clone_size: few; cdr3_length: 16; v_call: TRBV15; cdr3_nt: TGTGCCACCAGAAGTTCCGCAGGGTTGAGCAATCAGCCCCAGCATTTT; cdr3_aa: CATRSSAGLSNQPQHF
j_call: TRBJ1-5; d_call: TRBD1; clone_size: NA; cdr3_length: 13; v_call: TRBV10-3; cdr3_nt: TGTGCCATCAGTGGGACAGGGAGCCAGCCCCAGCATTTT; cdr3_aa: CAISGTGSQPQHF
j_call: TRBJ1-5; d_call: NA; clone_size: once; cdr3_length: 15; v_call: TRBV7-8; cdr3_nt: TGTGCCAGCAGCCCCGCGAGGGCCCGAAATCAGCCCCAGCATTTT; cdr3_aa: CASSPARARNQPQHF
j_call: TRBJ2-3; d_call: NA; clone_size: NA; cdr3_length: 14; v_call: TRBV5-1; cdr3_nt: TGCGCCAGCAGCTTGGCACGGAGCACAGATACGCAGTATTTT; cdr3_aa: CASSLARSTDTQYF
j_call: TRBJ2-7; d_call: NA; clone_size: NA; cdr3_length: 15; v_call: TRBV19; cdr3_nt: TGTGCCAGTAGTAGCAGGGTGGAAAGCTCCTACGAGCAGTACTTC; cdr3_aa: CASSSRVESSYEQYF
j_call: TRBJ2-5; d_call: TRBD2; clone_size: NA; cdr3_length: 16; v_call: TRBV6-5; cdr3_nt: TGTGCCAGCAGTTGGACTAGCGGGGGGGCGACAGAGACCCAGTACTTC; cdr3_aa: CASSWTSGGATETQYF
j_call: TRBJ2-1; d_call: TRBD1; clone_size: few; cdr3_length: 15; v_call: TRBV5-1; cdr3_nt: TGCGCCAGCAGCCCAGGGACAGGGGACGCCAATGAGCAGTTCTTC; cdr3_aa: CASSPGTGDANEQFF
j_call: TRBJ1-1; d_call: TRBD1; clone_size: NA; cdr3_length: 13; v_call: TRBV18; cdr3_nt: TGTGCCAGCTCACAGGGGGCCGACACTGAAGCTTTCTTT; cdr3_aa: CASSQGADTEAFF
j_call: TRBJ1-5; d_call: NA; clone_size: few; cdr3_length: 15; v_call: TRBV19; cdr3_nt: TGTGCCAGTAGTCAGGGACTAACAGAGGATCAGCCCCAGCATTTT; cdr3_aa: CASSQGLTEDQPQHF
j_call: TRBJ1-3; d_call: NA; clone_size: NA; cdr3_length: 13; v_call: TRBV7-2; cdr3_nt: TGTGCCAGCAGCTTACAGAACCGAAACACCATATATTTT; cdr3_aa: CASSLQNRNTIYF
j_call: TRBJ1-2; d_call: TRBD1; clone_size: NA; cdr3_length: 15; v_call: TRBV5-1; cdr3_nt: TGCGCCAGCAGCTTGGACGGGACAGGGGGACGCGGCTACACCTTC; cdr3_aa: CASSLDGTGGRGYTF
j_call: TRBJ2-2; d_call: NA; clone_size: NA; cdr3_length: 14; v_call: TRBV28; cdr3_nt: TGTGCCAGCAGTTTAGGCTCGAACACCGGGGAGCTGTTTTTT; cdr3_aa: CASSLGSNTGELFF
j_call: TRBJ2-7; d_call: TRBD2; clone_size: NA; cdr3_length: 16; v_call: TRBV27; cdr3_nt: TGTGCCAGCAGCCCCCTCGAGGCAGCGGGGGTGAACGAGCAGTACTTC; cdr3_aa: CASSPLEAAGVNEQYF
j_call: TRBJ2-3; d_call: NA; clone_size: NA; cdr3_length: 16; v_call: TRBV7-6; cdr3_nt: TGTGCCAGCAGCCCAGCGGCAGGAGTGGTCACAGATACGCAGTATTTT; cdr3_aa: CASSPAAGVVTDTQYF
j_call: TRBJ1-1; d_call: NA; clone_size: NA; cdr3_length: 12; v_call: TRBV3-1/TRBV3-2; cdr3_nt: TGTGCCAGCGGGGGGGCGTACACTGAAGCTTTCTTT; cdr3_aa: CASGGAYTEAFF
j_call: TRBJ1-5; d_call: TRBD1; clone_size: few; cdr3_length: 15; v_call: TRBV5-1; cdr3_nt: TGCGCCAGCAGCCCGGGACAGGGGAGCAATCAGCCCCAGCATTTT; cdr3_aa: CASSPGQGSNQPQHF
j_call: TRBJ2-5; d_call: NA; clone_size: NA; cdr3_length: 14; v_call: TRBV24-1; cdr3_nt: TGTGCCACCGCAAAGGCCGGGAGCGGAGAGACCCAGTACTTC; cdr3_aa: CATAKAGSGETQYF
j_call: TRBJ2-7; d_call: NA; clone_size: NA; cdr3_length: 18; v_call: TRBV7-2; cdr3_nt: TGTGCCAGCAGCTTAACCCATGCGGGTTCAACCTTCTCCTACGAGCAGTACTTC; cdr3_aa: CASSLTHAGSTFSYEQYF
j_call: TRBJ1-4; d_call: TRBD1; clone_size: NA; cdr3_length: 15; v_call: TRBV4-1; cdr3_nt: TGCGCCAGCAGCCAAGATGGAACAGGGGTTGAAAAACTGTTTTTT; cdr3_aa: CASSQDGTGVEKLFF